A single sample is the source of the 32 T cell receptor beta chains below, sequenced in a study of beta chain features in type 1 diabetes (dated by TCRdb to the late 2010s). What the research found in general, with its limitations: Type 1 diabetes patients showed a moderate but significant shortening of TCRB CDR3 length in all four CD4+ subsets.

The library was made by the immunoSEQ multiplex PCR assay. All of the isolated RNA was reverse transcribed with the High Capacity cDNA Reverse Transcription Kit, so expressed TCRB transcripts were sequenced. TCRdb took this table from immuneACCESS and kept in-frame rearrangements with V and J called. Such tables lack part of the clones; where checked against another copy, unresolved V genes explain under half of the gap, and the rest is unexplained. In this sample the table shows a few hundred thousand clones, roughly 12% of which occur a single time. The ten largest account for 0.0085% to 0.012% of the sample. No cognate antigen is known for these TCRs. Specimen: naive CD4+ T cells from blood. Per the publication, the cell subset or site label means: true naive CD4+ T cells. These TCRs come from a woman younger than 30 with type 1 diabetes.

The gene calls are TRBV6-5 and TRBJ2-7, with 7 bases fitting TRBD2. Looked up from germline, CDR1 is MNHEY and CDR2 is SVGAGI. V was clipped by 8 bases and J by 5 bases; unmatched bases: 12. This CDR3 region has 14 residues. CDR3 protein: CASRGDQGGHEQYF. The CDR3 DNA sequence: TGTGCCAGCCGGGGGGACCAGGGAGGCCACGAGCAGTACTTC.

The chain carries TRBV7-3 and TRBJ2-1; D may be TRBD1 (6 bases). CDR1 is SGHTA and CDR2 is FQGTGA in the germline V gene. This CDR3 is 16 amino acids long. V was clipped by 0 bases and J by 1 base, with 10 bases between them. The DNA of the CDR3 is TGTGCCAGCAGCTTAACACCTCAGGGGTCCTACAATGAGCAGTTCTTC. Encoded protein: CASSLTPQGSYNEQFF.

This CDR3 reads CASSRLRIVETQYF. CDR3 bases: TGTGCCAGCAGCAGACTCCGTATAGTGGAGACCCAGTACTTC. The rearrangement joins TRBV7-9 to TRBJ2-5; no clear D. Germline assignment: CDR1 SEHNR and CDR2 FQNEAQ (reference sequence). V was shortened by 5 bases and J by 5 bases, with 15 bases between the two germline ends. This CDR3 region has 14 residues. Complete variable domain (other parts from reference TRBV7-9 and TRBJ2-5): DTGVSQNPRHKITKRGQNVTFRCDPISEHNRLYWYRQTLGQGPEFLTYFQNEAQLEKSRLLSDRFSAERPKGSFSTLEIQRTEQGDSAMYLCASSRLRIVETQYFGPGTRLLVL.

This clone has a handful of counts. The DNA of the CDR3 is TGTGCCAGCAGCTCACATAATCAGCCCCAGCATTTT. Translated, it gives CASSSHNQPQHF. The chain carries TRBV11-3 and TRBJ1-5, with D unclear. The germline V and J ends were trimmed by 4 bases and 4 bases, with 5 bases remaining between them. The length of the CDR3 is 12 residues. Germline CDR1 SGHNT, CDR2 YENEEA.

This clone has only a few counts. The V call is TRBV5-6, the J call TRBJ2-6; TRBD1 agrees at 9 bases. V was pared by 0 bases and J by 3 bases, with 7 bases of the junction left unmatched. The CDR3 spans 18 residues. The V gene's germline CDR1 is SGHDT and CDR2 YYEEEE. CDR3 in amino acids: CASSLGGTGLVGANVLTF. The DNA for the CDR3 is TGTGCCAGCAGCTTGGGTGGGACAGGGTTAGTTGGGGCCAACGTCCTGACTTTC.

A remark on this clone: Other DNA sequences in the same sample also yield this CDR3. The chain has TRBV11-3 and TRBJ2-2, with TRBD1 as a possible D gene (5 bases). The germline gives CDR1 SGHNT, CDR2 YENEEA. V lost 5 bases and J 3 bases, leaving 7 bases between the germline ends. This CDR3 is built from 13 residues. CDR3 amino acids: CASSPRDTGELFF. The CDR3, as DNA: TGTGCCAGCAGCCCCAGGGACACCGGGGAGCTGTTTTTT.

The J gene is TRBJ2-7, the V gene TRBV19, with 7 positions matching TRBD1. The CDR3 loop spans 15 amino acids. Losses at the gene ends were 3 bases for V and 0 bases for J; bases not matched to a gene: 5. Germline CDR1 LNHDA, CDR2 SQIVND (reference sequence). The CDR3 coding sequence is TGTGCCAGTAGTATGGGACAGTCCAGCTCCTACGAGCAGTACTTC. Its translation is CASSMGQSSSYEQYF.

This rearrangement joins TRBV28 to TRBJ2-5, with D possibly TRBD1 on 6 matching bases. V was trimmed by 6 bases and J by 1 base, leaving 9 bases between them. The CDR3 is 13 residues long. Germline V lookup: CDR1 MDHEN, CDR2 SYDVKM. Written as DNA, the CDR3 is TGTGCCAGCAGGCAGGGGACCCAAGAGACCCAGTACTTC. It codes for CASRQGTQETQYF.

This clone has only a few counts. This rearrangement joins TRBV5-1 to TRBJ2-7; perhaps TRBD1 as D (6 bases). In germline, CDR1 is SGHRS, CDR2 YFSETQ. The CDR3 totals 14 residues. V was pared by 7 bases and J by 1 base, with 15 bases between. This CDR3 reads CASWAQGRSYEQYF. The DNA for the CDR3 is TGCGCCAGCTGGGCTCAGGGGAGATCCTACGAGCAGTACTTC.

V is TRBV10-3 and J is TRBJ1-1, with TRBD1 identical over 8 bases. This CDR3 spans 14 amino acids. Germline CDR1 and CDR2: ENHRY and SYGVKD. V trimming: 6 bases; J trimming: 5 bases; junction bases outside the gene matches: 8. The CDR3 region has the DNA TGTGCCATCAGCGCGACAGGGGCAGAGACTGAAGCTTTCTTT. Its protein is CAISATGAETEAFF.

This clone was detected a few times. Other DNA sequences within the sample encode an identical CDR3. CDR3 in amino acids: CASSLQGAGEKLFF. The CDR3 nucleotides read TGTGCCAGCAGCCTTCAGGGGGCGGGTGAAAAACTGTTTTTT. The chain combines TRBV5-4 with TRBJ1-4; 8 bases match TRBD1. The V segment lost 4 bases and the J segment 7 bases; nucleotides outside the gene matches: 6. This CDR3 has 14 residues. Germline V gene lookup returns CDR1 SGHNT and CDR2 YYREEE (reference sequence).

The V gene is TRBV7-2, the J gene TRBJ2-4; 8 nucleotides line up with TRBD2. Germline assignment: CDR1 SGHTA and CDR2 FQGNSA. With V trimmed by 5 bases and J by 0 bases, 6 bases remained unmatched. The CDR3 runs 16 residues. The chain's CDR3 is CASSGLAGRAKNIQYF. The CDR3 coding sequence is TGTGCCAGCAGCGGTCTAGCGGGCCGAGCCAAAAACATTCAGTACTTC.

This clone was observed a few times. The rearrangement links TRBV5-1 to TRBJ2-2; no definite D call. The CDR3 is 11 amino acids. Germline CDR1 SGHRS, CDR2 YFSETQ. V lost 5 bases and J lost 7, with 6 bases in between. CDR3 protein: CASSIVGELFF. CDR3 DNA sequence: TGCGCCAGCAGTATAGTCGGGGAGCTGTTTTTT.

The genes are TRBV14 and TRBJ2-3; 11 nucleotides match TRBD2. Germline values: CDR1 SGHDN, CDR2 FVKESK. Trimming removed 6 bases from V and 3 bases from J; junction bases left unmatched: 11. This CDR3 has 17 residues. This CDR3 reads CASSPRTSGPRTDTQYF. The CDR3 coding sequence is TGTGCCAGCAGTCCCAGGACTAGCGGGCCCCGAACAGATACGCAGTATTTT.

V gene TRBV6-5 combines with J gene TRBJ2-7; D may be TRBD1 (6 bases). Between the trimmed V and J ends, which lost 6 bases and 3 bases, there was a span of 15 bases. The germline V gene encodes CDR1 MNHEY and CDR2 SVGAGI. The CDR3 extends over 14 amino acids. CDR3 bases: TGTGCCAGCAGCCACCGCCAGGGGCACTACGAGCAGTACTTC. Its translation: CASSHRQGHYEQYF.

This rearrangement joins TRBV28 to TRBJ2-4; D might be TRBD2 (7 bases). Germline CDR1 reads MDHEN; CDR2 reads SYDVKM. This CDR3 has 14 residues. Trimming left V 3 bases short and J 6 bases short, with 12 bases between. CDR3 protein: CASSFGGAGNIQYF. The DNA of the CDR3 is TGTGCCAGCAGTTTTGGGGGGGCTGGAAACATTCAGTACTTC.

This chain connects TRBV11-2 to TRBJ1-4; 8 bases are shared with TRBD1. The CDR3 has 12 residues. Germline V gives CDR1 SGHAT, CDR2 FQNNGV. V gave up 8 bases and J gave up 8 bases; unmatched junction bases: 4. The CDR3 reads CASSQGVEKLFF. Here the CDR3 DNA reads TGTGCCAGCTCACAGGGGGTCGAAAAACTGTTTTTT.

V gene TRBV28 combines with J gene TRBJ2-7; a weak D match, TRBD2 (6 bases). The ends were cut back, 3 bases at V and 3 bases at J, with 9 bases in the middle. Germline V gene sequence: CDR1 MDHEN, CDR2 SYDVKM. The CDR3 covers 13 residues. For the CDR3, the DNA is TGTGCCAGCAGTTTCGGGAGAGTCTACGAGCAGTACTTC. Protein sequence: CASSFGRVYEQYF.

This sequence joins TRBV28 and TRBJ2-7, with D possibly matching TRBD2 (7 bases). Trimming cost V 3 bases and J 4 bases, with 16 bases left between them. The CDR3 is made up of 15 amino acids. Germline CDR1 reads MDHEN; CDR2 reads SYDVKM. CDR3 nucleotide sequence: TGTGCCAGCAGTTTTCTGTGGGGGGGCTTATACGAGCAGTACTTC. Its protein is CASSFLWGGLYEQYF.

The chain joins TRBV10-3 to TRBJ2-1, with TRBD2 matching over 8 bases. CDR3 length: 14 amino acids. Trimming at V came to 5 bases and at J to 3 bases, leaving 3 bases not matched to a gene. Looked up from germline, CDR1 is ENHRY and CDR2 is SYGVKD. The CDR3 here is CAISRAGDYNEQFF. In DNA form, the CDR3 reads TGTGCCATCAGTAGAGCGGGGGACTACAATGAGCAGTTCTTC.

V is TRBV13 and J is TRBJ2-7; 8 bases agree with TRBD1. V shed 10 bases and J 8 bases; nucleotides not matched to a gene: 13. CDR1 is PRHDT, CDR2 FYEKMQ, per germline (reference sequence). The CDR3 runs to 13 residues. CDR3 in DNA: TGTGCCACCCTGAAGACAGGGGAAGTTAAGCAGTACTTC. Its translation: CATLKTGEVKQYF.

The CDR3 nucleotides are TGCGCCAGCAGCCACATACTAGCGGGAGGGCAATACAATGAGCAGTTCTTC. Translating gives CASSHILAGGQYNEQFF. J is TRBJ2-1 and V is TRBV4-1, with TRBD2 identical over 13 bases. V dropped 3 bases and J dropped 4; count of bases not matched to a gene: 6. Germline loops: CDR1 MGHRA, CDR2 YSYEKL. This CDR3 has 17 amino acids.

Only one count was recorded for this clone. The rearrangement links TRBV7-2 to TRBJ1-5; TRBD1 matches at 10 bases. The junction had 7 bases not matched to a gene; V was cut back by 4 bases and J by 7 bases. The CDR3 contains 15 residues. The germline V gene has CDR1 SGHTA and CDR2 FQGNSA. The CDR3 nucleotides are TGTGCCAGCAGCTCCCGGGACAGGGGTGGACAGCCCCAGCATTTT. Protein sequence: CASSSRDRGGQPQHF.

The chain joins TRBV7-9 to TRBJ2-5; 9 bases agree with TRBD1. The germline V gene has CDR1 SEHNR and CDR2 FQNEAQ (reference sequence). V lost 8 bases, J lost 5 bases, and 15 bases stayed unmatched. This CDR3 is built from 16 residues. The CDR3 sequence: CASRRYEDRGRETQYF. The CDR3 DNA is TGTGCCAGCCGCCGATATGAGGACAGGGGAAGGGAGACCCAGTACTTC.

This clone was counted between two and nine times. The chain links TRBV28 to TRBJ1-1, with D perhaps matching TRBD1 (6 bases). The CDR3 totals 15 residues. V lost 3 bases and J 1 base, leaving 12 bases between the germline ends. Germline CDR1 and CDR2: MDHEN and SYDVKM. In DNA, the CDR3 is TGTGCCAGCAGTTTTACAGGGATCGCGAACACTGAAGCTTTCTTT. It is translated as CASSFTGIANTEAFF.

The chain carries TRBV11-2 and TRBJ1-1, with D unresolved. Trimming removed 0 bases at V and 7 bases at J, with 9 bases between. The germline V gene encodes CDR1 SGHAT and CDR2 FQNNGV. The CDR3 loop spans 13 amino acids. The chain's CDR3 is CASSLEGRREAFF. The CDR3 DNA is TGTGCCAGCAGCTTAGAAGGCAGGCGTGAAGCTTTCTTT. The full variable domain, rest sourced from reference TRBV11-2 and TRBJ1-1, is EAGVAQSPRYKIIEKRQSVAFWCNPISGHATLYWYQQILGQGPKLLIQFQNNGVVDDSQLPKDRFSAERLKGVDSTLKIQPAKLEDSAVYLCASSLEGRREAFFGQGTRLTVV.

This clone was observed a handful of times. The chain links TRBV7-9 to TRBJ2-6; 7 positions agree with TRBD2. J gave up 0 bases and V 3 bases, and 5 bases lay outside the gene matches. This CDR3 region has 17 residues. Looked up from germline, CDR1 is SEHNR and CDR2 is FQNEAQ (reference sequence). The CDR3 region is CASSLFRGDSGANVLTF. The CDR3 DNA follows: TGTGCCAGCAGCTTGTTTCGGGGGGACTCTGGGGCCAACGTCCTGACTTTC.

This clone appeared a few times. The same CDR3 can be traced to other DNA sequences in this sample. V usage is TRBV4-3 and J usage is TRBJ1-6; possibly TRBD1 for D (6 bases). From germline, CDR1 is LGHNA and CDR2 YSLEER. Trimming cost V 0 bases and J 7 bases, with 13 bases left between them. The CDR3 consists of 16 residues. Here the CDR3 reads CASSQEGRGGNSPLHF. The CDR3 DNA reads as TGCGCCAGCAGCCAAGAAGGCAGGGGAGGGAATTCACCCCTCCACTTT.

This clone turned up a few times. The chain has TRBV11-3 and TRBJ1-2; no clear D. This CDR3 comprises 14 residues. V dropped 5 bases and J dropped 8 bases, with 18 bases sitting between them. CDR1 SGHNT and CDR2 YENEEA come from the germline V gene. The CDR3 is CASSLRPGEGGYTF. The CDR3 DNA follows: TGTGCCAGCAGCCTACGACCTGGGGAGGGAGGCTACACCTTC.

The CDR3 reads CSVAKRLAGFGEQYF. CDR3 coding DNA: TGCAGCGTCGCAAAAAGACTAGCGGGATTCGGTGAGCAGTACTTC. The rearrangement links TRBV29-1 to TRBJ2-7; 11 bases are shared with TRBD2. Germline trimming cut 6 bases from V and 7 bases from J; bases unmatched to any gene: 14. The CDR3 runs 15 residues. Germline values: CDR1 SQVTM, CDR2 ANQGSEA.

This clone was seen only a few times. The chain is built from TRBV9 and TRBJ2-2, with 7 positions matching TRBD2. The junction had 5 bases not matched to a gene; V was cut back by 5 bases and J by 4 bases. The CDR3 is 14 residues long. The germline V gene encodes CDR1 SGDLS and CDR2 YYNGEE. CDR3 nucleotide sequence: TGTGCCAGCAGGGCGGGGGAGGGCACCGGGGAGCTGTTTTTT. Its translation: CASRAGEGTGELFF.

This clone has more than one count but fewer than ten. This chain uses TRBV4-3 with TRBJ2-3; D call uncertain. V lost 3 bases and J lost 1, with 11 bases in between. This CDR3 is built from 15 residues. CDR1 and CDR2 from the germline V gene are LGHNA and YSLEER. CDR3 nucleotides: TGCGCCAGCAGCCAGTTGGCGGAGCGCACAGATACGCAGTATTTT. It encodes CASSQLAERTDTQYF.